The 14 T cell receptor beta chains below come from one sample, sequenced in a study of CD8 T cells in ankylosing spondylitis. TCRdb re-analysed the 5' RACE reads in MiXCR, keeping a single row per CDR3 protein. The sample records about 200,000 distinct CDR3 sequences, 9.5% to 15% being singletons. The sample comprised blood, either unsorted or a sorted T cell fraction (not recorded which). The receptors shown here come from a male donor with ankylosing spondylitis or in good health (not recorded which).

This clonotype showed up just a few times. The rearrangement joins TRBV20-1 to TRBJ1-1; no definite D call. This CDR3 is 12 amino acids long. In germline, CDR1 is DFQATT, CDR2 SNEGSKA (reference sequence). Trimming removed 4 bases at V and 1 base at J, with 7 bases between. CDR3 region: CSANPENTEAFF. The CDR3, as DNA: TGCAGTGCTAATCCAGAGAACACTGAAGCTTTCTTT.

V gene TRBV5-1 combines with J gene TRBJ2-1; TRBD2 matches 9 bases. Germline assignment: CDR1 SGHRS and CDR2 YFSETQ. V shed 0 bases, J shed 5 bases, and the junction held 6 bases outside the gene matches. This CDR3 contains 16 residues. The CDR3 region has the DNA TGCGCCAGCAGCTTGGCCAGGGCTAGCGGGAACAATGAGCAGTTCTTC. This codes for CASSLARASGNNEQFF.

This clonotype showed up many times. The CDR3 protein is CSVVLAGLQETQYF. The CDR3 nucleotides are TGCAGCGTTGTACTAGCGGGGCTTCAAGAGACCCAGTACTTC. The chain carries TRBV29-1 and TRBJ2-5, with TRBD2 matching over 10 bases. The germline gives CDR1 SQVTM, CDR2 ANQGSEA. After removal of 4 bases from V and 2 bases from J, the junction contained 4 bases not matched to a gene. The CDR3 sequence is 14 residues long.

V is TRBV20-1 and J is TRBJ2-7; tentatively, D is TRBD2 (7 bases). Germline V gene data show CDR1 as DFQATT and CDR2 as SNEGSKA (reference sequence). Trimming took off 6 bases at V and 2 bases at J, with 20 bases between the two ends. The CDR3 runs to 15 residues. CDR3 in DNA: TGCAGTGCCCCCGGGGCGGGGGCGACCCCCTACGAGCAGTACTTC. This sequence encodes CSAPGAGATPYEQYF.

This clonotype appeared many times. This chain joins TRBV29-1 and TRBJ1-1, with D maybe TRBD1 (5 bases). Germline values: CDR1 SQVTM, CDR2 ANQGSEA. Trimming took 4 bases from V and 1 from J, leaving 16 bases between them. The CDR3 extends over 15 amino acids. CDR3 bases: TGCAGCGTTGGGGGCTCGGGGTTCGGGAACACTGAAGCTTTCTTT. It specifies CSVGGSGFGNTEAFF.

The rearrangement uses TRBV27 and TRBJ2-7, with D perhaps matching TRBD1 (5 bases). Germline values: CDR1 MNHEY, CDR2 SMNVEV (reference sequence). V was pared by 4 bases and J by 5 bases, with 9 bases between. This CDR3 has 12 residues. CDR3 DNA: TGTGCCAGCAGTTCAGGGTCCAACGAGCAGTACTTC. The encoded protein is CASSSGSNEQYF.

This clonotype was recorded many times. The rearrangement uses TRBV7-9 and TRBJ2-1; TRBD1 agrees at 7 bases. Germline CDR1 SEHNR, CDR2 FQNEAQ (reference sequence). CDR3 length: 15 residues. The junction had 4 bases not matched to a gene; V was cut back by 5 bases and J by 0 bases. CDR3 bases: TGTGCCAGCAGCCACAGGGGTAGCTCCTACAATGAGCAGTTCTTC. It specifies CASSHRGSSYNEQFF.

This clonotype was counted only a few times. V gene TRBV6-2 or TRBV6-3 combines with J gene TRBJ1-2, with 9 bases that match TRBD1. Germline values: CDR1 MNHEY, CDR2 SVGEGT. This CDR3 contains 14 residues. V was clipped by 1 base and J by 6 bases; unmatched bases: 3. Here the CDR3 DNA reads TGTGCCAGCAGTTACTTGGGACAGGGCGATGGCTACACCTTC. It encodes CASSYLGQGDGYTF.

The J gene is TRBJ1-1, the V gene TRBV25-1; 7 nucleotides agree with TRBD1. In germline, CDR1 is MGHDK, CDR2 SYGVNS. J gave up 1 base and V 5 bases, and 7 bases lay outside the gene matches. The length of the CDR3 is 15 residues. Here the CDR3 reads CASSSQGRRNTEAFF. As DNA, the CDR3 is TGTGCCAGCAGTTCACAGGGGCGCAGGAACACTGAAGCTTTCTTT.

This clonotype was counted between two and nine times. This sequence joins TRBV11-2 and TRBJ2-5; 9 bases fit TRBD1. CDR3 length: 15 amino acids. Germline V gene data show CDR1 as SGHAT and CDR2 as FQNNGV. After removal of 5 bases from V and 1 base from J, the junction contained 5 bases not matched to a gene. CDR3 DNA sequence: TGTGCCAGCAGCGTCGACAGGGGGTCCCAAGAGACCCAGTACTTC. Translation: CASSVDRGSQETQYF.

CDR3 sequence reads: CASRRYSGRSYNEQFF. CDR3 in DNA: TGTGCCAGCAGGCGCTATAGCGGGAGGTCCTACAATGAGCAGTTCTTC. This sequence joins TRBV7-6 and TRBJ2-1, with 10 bases matching TRBD2. CDR1 and CDR2 from the germline V gene are SGHVS and FNYEAQ. The CDR3 contains 16 residues. The V and J ends lost 6 bases and 1 base, in that order; junction bases with no gene match: 6.

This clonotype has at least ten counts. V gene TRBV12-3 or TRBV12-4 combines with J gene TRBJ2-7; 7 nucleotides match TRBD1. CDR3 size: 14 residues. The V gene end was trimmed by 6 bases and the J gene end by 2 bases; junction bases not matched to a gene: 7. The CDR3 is CASRARDSPYEQYF. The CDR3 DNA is TGTGCCAGCAGAGCCCGGGACAGCCCCTACGAGCAGTACTTC.

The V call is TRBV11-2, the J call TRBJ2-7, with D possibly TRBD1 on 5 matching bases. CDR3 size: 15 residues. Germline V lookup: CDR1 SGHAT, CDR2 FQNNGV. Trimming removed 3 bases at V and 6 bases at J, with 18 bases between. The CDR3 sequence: CASSFYRSGFPEQYF. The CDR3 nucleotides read TGTGCCAGCAGCTTTTACCGGTCAGGGTTTCCCGAGCAGTACTTC.

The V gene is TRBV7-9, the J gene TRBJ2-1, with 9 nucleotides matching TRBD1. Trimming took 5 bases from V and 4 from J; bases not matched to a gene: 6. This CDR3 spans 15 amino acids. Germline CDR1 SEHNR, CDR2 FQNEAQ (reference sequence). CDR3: CASSTTGGGYNEQFF. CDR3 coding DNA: TGTGCCAGCAGCACGACAGGGGGGGGATACAATGAGCAGTTCTTC.